These 7 T cell receptor beta chains share one sample of origin, sequenced in a study of Ad26.COV2.S vaccination and SARS-CoV-2 variants. Sequencing used immunoSEQ multiplex PCR; TCRdb keeps in-frame clones, though not all of them. The top ten hold around a sixth of the sample, which has roughly 100,000 clones, around 80% seen once. This material consisted of peripheral blood, taken after recovery from COVID-19. These receptor sequences come from a human donor who had recovered from COVID-19.

The chain is built from TRBV24-1 and TRBJ2-3, with a weak D call TRBD2 (5 bases). The CDR3 is 16 residues long. Trimming cost V 2 bases and J 4 bases, with 15 bases left between them. Germline CDR1 is KGHDR and CDR2 is SFDVKD. Here the CDR3 DNA reads TGTGCCACCAGTGATTCGGAAGCGGAAACACCAGATACGCAGTATTTT. It encodes CATSDSEAETPDTQYF.

V is TRBV9 and J is TRBJ1-2; TRBD1 matches 11 bases. Germline V gene lookup returns CDR1 SGDLS and CDR2 YYNGEE. V was pared by 3 bases and J by 5 bases, with 6 bases of the junction left unmatched. This CDR3 comprises 15 residues. The CDR3 sequence: CASSETGTGGYGYTF. The CDR3 coding sequence is TGTGCCAGCAGCGAGACCGGGACAGGGGGTTATGGCTACACCTTC. The whole variable domain, remainder taken from reference TRBV9 and TRBJ1-2, is DSGVTQTPKHLITATGQRVTLRCSPRSGDLSVYWYQQSLDQGLQFLIQYYNGEERAKGNILERFSAQQFPDLHSELNLSSLELGDSALYFCASSETGTGGYGYTFGSGTRLTVV.

The genes are TRBV5-4 and TRBJ2-3; D is perhaps TRBD1 (5 bases). Germline V gene lookup returns CDR1 SGHNT and CDR2 YYREEE (reference sequence). V was clipped by 2 bases and J by 1 base, with 8 bases between them. The CDR3 is 14 amino acids. The CDR3 DNA sequence: TGTGCCAGCAGCTTAAAACAGGGCACAGATACGCAGTATTTT. This gives the protein CASSLKQGTDTQYF.

A single count supports this clone. This chain links TRBV19 with TRBJ2-7; TRBD2 matches 10 bases. Germline CDR1 is LNHDA and CDR2 is SQIVND (reference sequence). CDR3 length: 15 residues. Germline trimming cut 4 bases from V and 3 bases from J; bases unmatched to any gene: 6. Written as DNA, the CDR3 is TGTGCCAGTAGTAAAGTAGCGGGGGGAAGCTACGAGCAGTACTTC. Translated, it gives CASSKVAGGSYEQYF. Drawing the rest from reference TRBV19 and TRBJ2-7, the complete variable domain is DGGITQSPKYLFRKEGQNVTLSCEQNLNHDAMYWYRQDPGQGLRLIYYSQIVNDFQKGDIAEGYSVSREKKESFPLTVTSAQKNPTAFYLCASSKVAGGSYEQYFGPGTRLTVT.

The J gene is TRBJ1-5, the V gene TRBV6-2 or TRBV6-3, with 9 bases that match TRBD1. The length of the CDR3 is 14 residues. J was trimmed by 5 bases and V by 5 bases; bases with no gene match: 4. CDR1 and CDR2 (germline): MNHEY, SVGEGT. The CDR3 nucleotides read TGTGCCAGCAGTGGAACAGGGGGCCATCAGCCCCAGCATTTT. The encoded protein is CASSGTGGHQPQHF.

CDR3 in DNA: TGTGCCAGCAGCCCACAATCTGGGGAGACCCAGTACTTC. As protein: CASSPQSGETQYF. The chain couples TRBV3-1 (or the pseudogene TRBV3-2) to TRBJ2-5; D gene ambiguous. Trimming took off 4 bases at V and 5 bases at J, with 11 bases between the two ends. CDR1 LGHDT and CDR2 YNNKEL come from the germline V gene (reference sequence). This CDR3 has 13 residues.

The chain joins TRBV30 to TRBJ1-1, with D perhaps matching TRBD1 (5 bases). V was cut by 5 bases and J by 0 bases, with 13 bases left in between. This CDR3 spans 14 amino acids. The germline CDR1 and CDR2 sequences are GTSNPN and SVGIG (reference sequence). Here the CDR3 DNA reads TGTGCCTGGCATGGGGGATTGATGAACACTGAAGCTTTCTTT. As protein: CAWHGGLMNTEAFF.